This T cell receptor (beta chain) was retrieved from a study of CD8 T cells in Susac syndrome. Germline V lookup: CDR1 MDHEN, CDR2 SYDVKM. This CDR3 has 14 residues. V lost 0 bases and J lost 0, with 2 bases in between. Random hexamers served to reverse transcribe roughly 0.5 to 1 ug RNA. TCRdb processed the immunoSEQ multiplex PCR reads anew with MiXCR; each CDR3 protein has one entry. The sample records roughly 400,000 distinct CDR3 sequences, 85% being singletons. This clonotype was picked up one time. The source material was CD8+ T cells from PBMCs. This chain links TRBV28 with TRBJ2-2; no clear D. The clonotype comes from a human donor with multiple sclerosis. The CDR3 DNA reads TGTGCCAGCAGTTTATGGGCGAACACCGGGGAGCTGTTTTTT. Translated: CASSLWANTGELFF.